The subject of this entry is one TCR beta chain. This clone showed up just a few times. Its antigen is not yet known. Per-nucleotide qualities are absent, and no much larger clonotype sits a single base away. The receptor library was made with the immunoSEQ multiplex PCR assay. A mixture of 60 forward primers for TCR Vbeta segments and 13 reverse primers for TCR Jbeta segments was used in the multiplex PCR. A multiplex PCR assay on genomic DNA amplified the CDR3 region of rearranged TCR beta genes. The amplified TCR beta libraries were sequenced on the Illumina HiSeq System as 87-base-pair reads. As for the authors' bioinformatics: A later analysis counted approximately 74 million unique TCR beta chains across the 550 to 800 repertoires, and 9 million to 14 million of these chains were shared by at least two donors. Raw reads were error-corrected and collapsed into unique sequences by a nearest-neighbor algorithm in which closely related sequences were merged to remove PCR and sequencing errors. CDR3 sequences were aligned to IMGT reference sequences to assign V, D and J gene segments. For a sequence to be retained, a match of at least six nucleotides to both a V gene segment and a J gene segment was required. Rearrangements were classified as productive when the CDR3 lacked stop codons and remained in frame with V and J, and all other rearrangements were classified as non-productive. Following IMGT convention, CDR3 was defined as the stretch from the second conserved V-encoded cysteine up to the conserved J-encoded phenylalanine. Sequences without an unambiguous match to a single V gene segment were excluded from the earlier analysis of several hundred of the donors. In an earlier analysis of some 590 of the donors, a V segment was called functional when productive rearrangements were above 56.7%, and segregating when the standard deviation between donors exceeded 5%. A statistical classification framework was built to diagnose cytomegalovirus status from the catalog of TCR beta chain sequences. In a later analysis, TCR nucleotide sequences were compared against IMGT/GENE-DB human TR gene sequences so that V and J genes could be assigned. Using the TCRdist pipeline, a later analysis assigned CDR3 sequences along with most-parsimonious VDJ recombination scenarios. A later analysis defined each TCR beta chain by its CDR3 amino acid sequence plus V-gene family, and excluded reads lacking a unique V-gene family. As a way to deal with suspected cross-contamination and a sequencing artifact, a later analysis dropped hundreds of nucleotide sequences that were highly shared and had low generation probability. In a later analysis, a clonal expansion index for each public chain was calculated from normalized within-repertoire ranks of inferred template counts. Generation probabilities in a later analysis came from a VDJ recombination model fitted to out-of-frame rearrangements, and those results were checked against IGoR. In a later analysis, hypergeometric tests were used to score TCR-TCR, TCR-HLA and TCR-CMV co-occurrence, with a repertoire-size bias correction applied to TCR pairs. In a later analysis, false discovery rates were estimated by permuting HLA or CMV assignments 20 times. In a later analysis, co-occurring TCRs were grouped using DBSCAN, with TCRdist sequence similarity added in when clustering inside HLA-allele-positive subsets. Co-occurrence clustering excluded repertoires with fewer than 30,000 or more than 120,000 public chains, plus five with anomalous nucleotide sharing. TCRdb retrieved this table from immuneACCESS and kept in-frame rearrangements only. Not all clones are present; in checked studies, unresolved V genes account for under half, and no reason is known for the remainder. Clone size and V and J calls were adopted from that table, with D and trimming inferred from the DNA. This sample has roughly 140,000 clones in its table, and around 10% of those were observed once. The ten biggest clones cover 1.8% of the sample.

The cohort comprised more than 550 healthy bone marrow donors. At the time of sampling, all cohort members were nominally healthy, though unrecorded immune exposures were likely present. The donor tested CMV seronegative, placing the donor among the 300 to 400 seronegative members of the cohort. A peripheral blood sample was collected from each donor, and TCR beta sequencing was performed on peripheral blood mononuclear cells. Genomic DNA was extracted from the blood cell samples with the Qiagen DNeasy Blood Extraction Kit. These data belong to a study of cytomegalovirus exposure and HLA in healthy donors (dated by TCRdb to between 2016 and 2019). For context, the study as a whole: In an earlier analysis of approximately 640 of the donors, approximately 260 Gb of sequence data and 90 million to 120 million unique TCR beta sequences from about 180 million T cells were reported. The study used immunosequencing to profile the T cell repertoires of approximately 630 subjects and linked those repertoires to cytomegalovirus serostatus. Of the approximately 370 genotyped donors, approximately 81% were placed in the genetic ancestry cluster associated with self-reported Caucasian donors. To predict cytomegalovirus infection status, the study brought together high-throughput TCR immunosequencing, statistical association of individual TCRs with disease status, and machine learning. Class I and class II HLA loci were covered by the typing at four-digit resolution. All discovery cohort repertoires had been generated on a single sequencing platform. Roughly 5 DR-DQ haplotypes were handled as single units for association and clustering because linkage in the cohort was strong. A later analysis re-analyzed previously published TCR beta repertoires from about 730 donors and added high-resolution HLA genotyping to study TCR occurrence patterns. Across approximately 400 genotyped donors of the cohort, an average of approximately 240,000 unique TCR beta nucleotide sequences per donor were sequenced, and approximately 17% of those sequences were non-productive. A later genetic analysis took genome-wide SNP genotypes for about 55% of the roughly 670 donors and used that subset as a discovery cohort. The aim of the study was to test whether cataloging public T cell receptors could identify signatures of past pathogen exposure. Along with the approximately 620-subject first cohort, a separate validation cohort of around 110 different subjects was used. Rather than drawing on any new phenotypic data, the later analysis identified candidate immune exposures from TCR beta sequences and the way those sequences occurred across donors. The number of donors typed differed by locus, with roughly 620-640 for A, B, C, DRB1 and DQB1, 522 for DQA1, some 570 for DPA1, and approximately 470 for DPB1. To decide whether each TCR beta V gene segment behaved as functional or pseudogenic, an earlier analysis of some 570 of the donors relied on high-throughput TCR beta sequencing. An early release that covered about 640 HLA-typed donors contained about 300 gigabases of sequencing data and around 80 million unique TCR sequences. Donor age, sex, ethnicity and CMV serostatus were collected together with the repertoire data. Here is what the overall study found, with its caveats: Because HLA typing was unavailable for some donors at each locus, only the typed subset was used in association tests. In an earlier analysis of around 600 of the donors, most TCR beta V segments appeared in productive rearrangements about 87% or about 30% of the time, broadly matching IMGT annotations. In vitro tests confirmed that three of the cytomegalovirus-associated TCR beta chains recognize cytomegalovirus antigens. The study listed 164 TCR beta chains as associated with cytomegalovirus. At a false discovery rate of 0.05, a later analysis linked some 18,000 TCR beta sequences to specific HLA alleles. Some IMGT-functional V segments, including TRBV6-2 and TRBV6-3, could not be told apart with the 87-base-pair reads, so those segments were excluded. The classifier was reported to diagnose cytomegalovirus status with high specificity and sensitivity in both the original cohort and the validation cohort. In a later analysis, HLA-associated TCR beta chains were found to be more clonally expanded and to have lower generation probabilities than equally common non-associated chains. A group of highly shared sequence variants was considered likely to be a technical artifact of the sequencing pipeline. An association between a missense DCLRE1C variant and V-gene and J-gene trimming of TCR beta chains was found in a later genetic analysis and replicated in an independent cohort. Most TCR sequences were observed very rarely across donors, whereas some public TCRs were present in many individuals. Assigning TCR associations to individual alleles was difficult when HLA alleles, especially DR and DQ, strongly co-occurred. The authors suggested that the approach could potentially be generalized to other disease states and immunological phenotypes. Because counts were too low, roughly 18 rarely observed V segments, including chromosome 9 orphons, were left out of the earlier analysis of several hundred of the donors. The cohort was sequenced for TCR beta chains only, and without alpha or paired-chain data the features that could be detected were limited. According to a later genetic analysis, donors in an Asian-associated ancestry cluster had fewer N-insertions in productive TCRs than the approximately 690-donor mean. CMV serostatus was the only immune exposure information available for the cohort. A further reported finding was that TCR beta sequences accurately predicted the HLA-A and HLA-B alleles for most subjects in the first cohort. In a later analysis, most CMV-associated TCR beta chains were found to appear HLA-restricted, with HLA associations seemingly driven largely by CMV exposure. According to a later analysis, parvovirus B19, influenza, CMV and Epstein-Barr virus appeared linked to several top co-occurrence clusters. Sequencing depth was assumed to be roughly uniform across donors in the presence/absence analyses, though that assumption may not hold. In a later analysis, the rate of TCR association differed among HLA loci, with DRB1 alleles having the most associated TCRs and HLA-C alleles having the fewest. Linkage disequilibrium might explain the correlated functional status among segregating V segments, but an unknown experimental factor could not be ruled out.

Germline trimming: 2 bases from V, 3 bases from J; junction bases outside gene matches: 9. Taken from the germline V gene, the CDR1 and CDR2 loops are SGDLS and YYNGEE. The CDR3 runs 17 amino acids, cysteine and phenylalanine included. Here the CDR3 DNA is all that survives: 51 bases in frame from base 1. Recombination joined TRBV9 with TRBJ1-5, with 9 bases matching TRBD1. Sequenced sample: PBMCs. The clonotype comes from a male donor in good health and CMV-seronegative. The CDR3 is CASSVGIGDRDNQPQHF. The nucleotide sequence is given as TGTGCCAGCAGCGTGGGAATAGGGGACAGGGACAATCAGCCCCAGCATTTT.